Below, 18 T cell receptor beta chains from the same sample are listed, as sequenced in a study of cytomegalovirus exposure and HLA in healthy donors. The primer mix had 60 Vbeta and 13 Jbeta primers. Here immunoSEQ multiplex PCR was the method, and the copy in TCRdb shows in-frame clones only, minus some. The data show about 60,000 clones, roughly 84% seen once. The sample taken for sequencing was PBMCs. These receptors were taken from a woman aged 25-40 years in good health and CMV-seronegative.

The V call is TRBV28, the J call TRBJ2-4, with D uncertain. The CDR3 has 15 amino acids. The ends were cut back, 6 bases at V and 0 bases at J, with 12 bases in the middle. Germline V gene data show CDR1 as MDHEN and CDR2 as SYDVKM. CDR3 sequence: CASSRTDIAKNIQYF. CDR3 DNA sequence: TGTGCCAGCAGCCGTACTGATATAGCCAAAAACATTCAGTACTTC.

This sequence joins TRBV5-4 and TRBJ1-1, with 11 bases lining up with TRBD1. V lost 2 bases, J lost 5 bases, and 8 bases stayed unmatched. The V gene's germline CDR1 is SGHNT and CDR2 YYREEE (reference sequence). This CDR3 spans 16 amino acids. The CDR3: CASSFRDRGTRTEAFF. CDR3 nucleotides: TGTGCCAGCAGCTTCCGGGACAGGGGGACACGGACTGAAGCTTTCTTT.

The chain uses TRBV19 and TRBJ1-3; a possible D gene is TRBD1 (5 bases). The V gene lost 3 bases and the J gene lost 0 bases, with 12 bases spanning the gap. In germline, CDR1 is LNHDA, CDR2 SQIVND (reference sequence). This CDR3 comprises 16 residues. In DNA form, the CDR3 reads TGTGCCAGTAGTATCGGGGGGGGTTTCTCTGGAAACACCATATATTTT. It codes for CASSIGGGFSGNTIYF.

In this sample, this clone turned up once. The chain carries TRBV5-5 and TRBJ2-6; the match to TRBD1 covers 10 bases. The V and J ends lost 4 bases and 4 bases, in that order; junction bases with no gene match: 11. The CDR3 extends over 18 amino acids. Looked up from germline, CDR1 is SGHKS and CDR2 is YYEKEE (reference sequence). DNA for the CDR3: TGTGCCAGCAGCCGATCCGGGACAGGGGATTTCGGGGCCAACGTCCTGACTTTC. Protein sequence: CASSRSGTGDFGANVLTF.

V gene TRBV27 combines with J gene TRBJ2-4; 7 bases fit TRBD1. Per germline, CDR1 MNHEY and CDR2 SMNVEV (reference sequence). With 4 bases clipped from V and 0 bases from J, the junction kept 6 bases outside the gene matches. The CDR3 extends over 16 amino acids. The CDR3 region has the DNA TGTGCCAGCAGTTCCCCGACAGGGCTAGCCAAAAACATTCAGTACTTC. Its protein is CASSSPTGLAKNIQYF.

The gene calls are TRBV30 and TRBJ2-7, with TRBD2 identical over 8 bases. The CDR3 has 12 amino acids. After removal of 2 bases from V and 5 bases from J, the junction contained 2 bases not matched to a gene. Germline-derived CDR1 and CDR2 are GTSNPN and SVGIG (reference sequence). The CDR3 is CAWSQTSDEQYV. The CDR3 DNA reads TGTGCCTGGAGTCAGACTAGCGACGAGCAGTACGTC.

The V call is TRBV6-1, the J call TRBJ2-7; perhaps TRBD1 as D (6 bases). Trimming shortened V by 2 bases and J by 6 bases, and 20 bases separated the two germline ends. The CDR3 totals 16 residues. Germline CDR1 MNHNS, CDR2 SASEGT. The CDR3 DNA sequence: TGTGCCAGCAGTGAAAATTGGGGGCGTTTTGGGGGCGAGCAGTACGTC. Its translation: CASSENWGRFGGEQYV.

J is TRBJ2-1 and V is TRBV19, with D possibly being TRBD2 (5 bases). The germline CDR1 and CDR2 sequences are LNHDA and SQIVND (reference sequence). The CDR3 totals 16 residues. V lost 3 bases and J lost 2, with 14 bases in between. The CDR3: CASSIGGGRPYNEQFF. CDR3 in DNA: TGTGCCAGTAGTATCGGAGGTGGAAGACCCTACAATGAGCAGTTCTTC.

The rearrangement joins TRBV10-3 to TRBJ2-1; D is undetermined. Trimming left V 0 bases short and J 2 bases short, with 5 bases between. Germline lookup yields CDR1 ENHRY and CDR2 SYGVKD. The CDR3 loop spans 14 amino acids. CDR3 protein: CAISESETYNEQFF. CDR3 nucleotide sequence: TGTGCCATCAGTGAGTCTGAGACCTACAATGAGCAGTTCTTC.

V gene TRBV7-2 combines with J gene TRBJ1-1; 8 bases map to TRBD1. J lost 0 bases, V lost 2 bases, and 11 bases had no gene match. Germline-derived CDR1 and CDR2 are SGHTA and FQGNSA. This CDR3 region has 18 residues. Here the CDR3 reads CASSLRGGTGELNTEAFF. CDR3 sequence (DNA): TGTGCCAGCAGCTTAAGAGGGGGGACAGGAGAACTGAACACTGAAGCTTTCTTT.

This clone has a handful of counts. V gene TRBV18 combines with J gene TRBJ2-3; 14 positions agree with TRBD2. Germline CDR1 reads KGHSH; CDR2 reads LQKENI. V dropped 3 bases and J dropped 6; count of bases not matched to a gene: 8. CDR3 length equals 17 residues. This chain's CDR3 is CASSPTSGGALPDTQYF. The CDR3 DNA reads TGTGCCAGCTCACCGACTAGCGGGGGGGCCCTACCGGATACGCAGTATTTT.

The chain couples TRBV5-6 to TRBJ2-3; 12 bases map to TRBD2. The germline CDR1 and CDR2 sequences are SGHDT and YYEEEE. The CDR3 loop spans 15 amino acids. The ends lost 4 bases at V and 2 bases at J; junction bases unmatched: 2. This chain's CDR3 is CASSRLAGDTDTQYF. DNA of the CDR3: TGTGCCAGCAGCAGACTAGCGGGAGACACAGATACGCAGTATTTT.

The J gene is TRBJ1-4, the V gene TRBV28; tentative D call: TRBD1 (6 bases). CDR1 is MDHEN and CDR2 is SYDVKM in the germline V gene. The CDR3 contains 15 residues. The V gene lost 6 bases and the J gene lost 10 bases, with 21 bases spanning the gap. The CDR3 spells CASSLQGAIVGKLFF. CDR3 sequence (DNA): TGTGCCAGCAGCCTACAGGGAGCCATCGTCGGAAAACTGTTTTTT.

The chain links TRBV6-1 to TRBJ1-5; the D gene is possibly TRBD1 (5 bases). Trimming stripped 5 bases from V and 0 bases from J, with 11 bases between. CDR3 length: 15 residues. CDR1 and CDR2 (germline): MNHNS, SASEGT. The chain's CDR3 is CASSPEGHSNQPQHF. The CDR3 region has the DNA TGTGCCAGCAGTCCCGAAGGACATAGCAATCAGCCCCAGCATTTT.

The rearrangement links TRBV10-2 to TRBJ2-1, with 7 nucleotides matching TRBD2. There are 15 residues in the CDR3. V shed 3 bases and J 4 bases; nucleotides not matched to a gene: 6. Per germline, CDR1 WSHSY and CDR2 SAAADI. The CDR3 sequence: CASSDERGRYNEQFF. CDR3 nucleotide sequence: TGCGCCAGCAGTGACGAGCGGGGTCGTTACAATGAGCAGTTCTTC.

This clone has only a few counts. This chain connects TRBV10-3 to TRBJ1-1, with TRBD1 matching over 8 bases. Germline CDR1 ENHRY, CDR2 SYGVKD. CDR3 length: 16 residues. The V segment lost 10 bases and the J segment 3 bases; nucleotides outside the gene matches: 16. CDR3 residues: CATQARGVQGDTEAFF. In DNA form, the CDR3 reads TGTGCCACCCAAGCCAGGGGGGTACAGGGGGACACTGAAGCTTTCTTT.

The chain is built from TRBV30 and TRBJ1-1; 8 bases are a match to TRBD1. Looked up from germline, CDR1 is GTSNPN and CDR2 is SVGIG (reference sequence). This CDR3 spans 14 amino acids. J gave up 4 bases and V 5 bases, and 9 bases lay outside the gene matches. CDR3 DNA: TGTGCCTGGGGAATTGGACAGGGAGGCACTGAAGCTTTCTTT. Translated, it gives CAWGIGQGGTEAFF. The whole variable domain, remainder taken from reference TRBV30 and TRBJ1-1, is SQTIHQWPATLVQPVGSPLSLECTVEGTSNPNLYWYRQAAGRGLQLLFYSVGIGQISSEVPQNLSASRPQDRQFILSSKKLLLSDSGFYLCAWGIGQGGTEAFFGQGTRLTVV.

The gene calls are TRBV5-1 and TRBJ1-1, with D possibly TRBD1 on 6 matching bases. This CDR3 spans 12 amino acids. The V end was cut by 4 bases, the J end by 10 bases, with 14 bases between. In germline, CDR1 is SGHRS, CDR2 YFSETQ. The CDR3 DNA reads as TGCGCCAGCAGCGTACAGGGTTCAGGAGCTTTCTTT. Translating it yields CASSVQGSGAFF. Filled out from reference TRBV5-1 and TRBJ1-1, the complete variable domain reads KAGVTQTPRYLIKTRGQQVTLSCSPISGHRSVSWYQQTPGQGLQFLFEYFSETQRNKGNFPGRFSGRQFSNSRSEMNVSTLELGDSALYLCASSVQGSGAFFGQGTRLTVV.